This T cell receptor beta chain stems from a study of blood T cells in healthy people across ages. Study-level points and caveats: The long-lived group displayed more naive CD4+ cells, plus higher diversity, than the aged donors did. Any conclusive comparison of naive versus antigen-experienced cells was prevented by using unsorted PBMCs. Calculation of diversity from one million T cells yielded estimates considered to be underestimates.

A note on this clonotype: Its antigen is unknown.

A second about 6 to 12 cycle PCR used barcoded and J-beta primers. The yield of each sample was at least 2.5 million CDR3-containing paired-end reads. MiXCR was run by TCRdb on the 5' RACE reads, yielding one entry per CDR3 protein. The data contain 600,000 or so distinct CDR3 sequences, around 50% of them seen just once; the ten biggest clones take up approximately 25%. Germline loops: CDR1 SQVTM, CDR2 ANQGSEA. The CDR3 is 15 residues long. V shed 7 bases, J shed 1 base, and the junction held 11 bases outside the gene matches. What was sequenced was blood. The TCR comes from a man of 80 years or more in good health. The J gene is TRBJ2-3, the V gene TRBV29-1; 7 bases align to TRBD2. CDR3 protein: CSAGRLAGGTDTQYF. The CDR3, as DNA: TGCAGCGCCGGCCGGTTGGCGGGAGGCACAGATACGCAGTATTTT.